This is a list of T cell receptor beta chains from one sample in a study of identical twins. TCRdb itself ran the 5' RACE reads through MiXCR, one entry per CDR3 protein. Among approximately 500,000 distinct CDR3 sequences listed, around 15% were seen once. This same sample was also part of a study on yellow fever vaccine responses in identical twins.

Sequences were obtained from CD4+ T cells sorted from blood. These receptors all stem from a woman under 30 in good health. CDR3s include the opening cysteine and the closing phenylalanine or tryptophan. The D gene is left open where the match is weak. Only some rows state a clone size, as once, few, many or a class for expanded clones.

D	V	size	J	DNA	CDR3
NA	TRBV6-2/TRBV6-3	once	TRBJ2-2	TGTGCCAGCAGATTTACGGACAGCGGGGAGCTGTTTTTT	CASRFTDSGELFF
TRBD1	TRBV20-1	few	TRBJ2-1	TGCAGTGACCAAACGACAGGGTCCGGTGAGCAGTTCTTC	CSDQTTGSGEQFF
NA	TRBV7-8	many	TRBJ2-2	TGTGCCAGCAGCCGGGGGTCGAACACCGGGGAGCTGTTTTTT	CASSRGSNTGELFF
NA	TRBV7-2	NA	TRBJ2-7	TGTGCCAGCAGCTTAGTACCAACGGGCGTTTTGGGTTACGAGCAGTACTTC	CASSLVPTGVLGYEQYF
NA	TRBV6-1	NA	TRBJ2-1	TGTGCCAGCAACAGGGACGGCTTATACAATGAGCAGTTCTTC	CASNRDGLYNEQFF
TRBD2	TRBV9	NA	TRBJ2-1	TGTGCCAGCAGCGAGGGTAGCGGGACCTACAATGAGCAGTTCTTC	CASSEGSGTYNEQFF
TRBD1	TRBV28	few	TRBJ1-4	TGTGCCAGCGACATAAGAACAGGGGACGGAAAACTGTTTTTT	CASDIRTGDGKLFF
NA	TRBV20-1	NA	TRBJ2-1	TGCAGTGCTAGAGATAGTGGCGGGGTGAAGCAGTTCTTC	CSARDSGGVKQFF
TRBD1	TRBV20-1	few	TRBJ1-2	TGCAGTGCTAGAAACCCTAGGGAGGGGGCTTATGGCTACACCTTC	CSARNPREGAYGYTF
NA	TRBV5-1	NA	TRBJ2-7	TGCGCCAGCAGCTTGGAACTGGGGGTCGAGCAGTACTTC	CASSLELGVEQYF
NA	TRBV7-2	NA	TRBJ1-5	TGTGCCAGCAGCTCCCTATGGGGTAATCAGCCCCAGCATTTT	CASSSLWGNQPQHF
NA	TRBV24-1	NA	TRBJ2-1	TGTGCCACCAGTGTTTCGAGAGGTAGCAGCGCATTTAACAATGAGCAGTTCTTC	CATSVSRGSSAFNNEQFF
NA	TRBV7-8	NA	TRBJ2-1	TGTGCCAGCAGCTATCCCGGGACGGGGAAGCACTACAATGAGCAGTTCTTC	CASSYPGTGKHYNEQFF
NA	TRBV21-1	NA	TRBJ2-1	TGTGCCAGCAGCAACCGGCCGAGGAACAACAATGAGCAGTTCTTC	CASSNRPRNNNEQFF
TRBD2	TRBV20-1	few	TRBJ2-1	TGCAGTGCTAGAGGAAGCGGGAGTACCTACAATGAGCAGTTCTTC	CSARGSGSTYNEQFF
NA	TRBV5-1	many	TRBJ1-1	TGCGCCAGCAGAGGTGCTGAAGGGGCGGTAGGGACTGAAGCTTTCTTT	CASRGAEGAVGTEAFF
TRBD2	TRBV7-9	NA	TRBJ2-7	TGTGCCAGCAGCGTATCAACTCTAGCGGGGGTTTACGAGCAGTACTTC	CASSVSTLAGVYEQYF
NA	TRBV7-3	NA	TRBJ2-5	TGTGCCAGCAGCCCCTTTCCGGGGCGGGAGACCCAGTACTTC	CASSPFPGRETQYF
NA	TRBV27	few	TRBJ2-3	TGTGCCAGCAGTTTGGAGGCAAATCGGGGGCCCACAGATACGCAGTATTTT	CASSLEANRGPTDTQYF
NA	TRBV5-1	NA	TRBJ2-1	TGCGCCAGCAGCTTGGTAACAGGCCTGAGCTCCTACAATGAGCAGTTCTTC	CASSLVTGLSSYNEQFF
TRBD2	TRBV3-1	NA	TRBJ2-1	TGTGCCAGCAGCCCAGGACTAGCGGGTTCCAATGAGCAGTTCTTC	CASSPGLAGSNEQFF
TRBD2	TRBV20-1	few	TRBJ2-3	TGCAGTGCTAGCACGGGTAGCGGGGTGTTTTGGGCAGATACGCAGTATTTT	CSASTGSGVFWADTQYF
TRBD2	TRBV18	NA	TRBJ2-1	TGTGCCAGCTCACCCCAACGGACTAGCGGGAGCGGAATTTACAATGAGCAGTTCTTC	CASSPQRTSGSGIYNEQFF
NA	TRBV2	few	TRBJ2-7	TGTGCCAGCAGTGGACCGGTGGAGGTGCAGTACTTC	CASSGPVEVQYF
NA	TRBV3-1	few	TRBJ1-2	TGTGCCAGCAGCCAAGGGCGGTTTGGGGAAGGCTATGGCTACACCTTC	CASSQGRFGEGYGYTF
TRBD1	TRBV12-3/TRBV12-4	NA	TRBJ2-7	TGTGCCAGCAGTCCTCGACAGGGGGGGTTAGGCGAGCAGTACTTC	CASSPRQGGLGEQYF
TRBD2	TRBV27	few	TRBJ2-1	TGTGCCAGCAGTGCCCCGGGACTAGCTTCGTGGGAGCAGTTCTTC	CASSAPGLASWEQFF
NA	TRBV27	few	TRBJ2-2	TGTGCCAGCAGTTTGCAAGGAAGAGGCGGGGAGCTGTTTTTT	CASSLQGRGGELFF
NA	TRBV5-1	many	TRBJ1-1	TGCGCCAGCAGCTTGGAGACAGGATTGAACACTGAAGCTTTCTTT	CASSLETGLNTEAFF
NA	TRBV12-3/TRBV12-4	NA	TRBJ2-3	TGTGCCAGCAGTTTCCGGGACGGGACAAGAGATACGCAGTATTTT	CASSFRDGTRDTQYF
NA	TRBV12-3/TRBV12-4	many	TRBJ2-7	TGTGCCAGCAGTGCTTTGGCAGGCTACGAGCAGTACTTC	CASSALAGYEQYF
TRBD2	TRBV20-1	few	TRBJ2-1	TGCAGTGCTAGACTAGCGGGCAATGAGCAGTTCTTC	CSARLAGNEQFF
TRBD2	TRBV4-1	NA	TRBJ2-3	TGCGCCAGCAGCCGTAGCGGGGGGGCCTCAGATACGCAGTATTTT	CASSRSGGASDTQYF
TRBD1	TRBV29-1	NA	TRBJ2-3	TGCAGCGCGACGGGGACAGGGTACACAGATACGCAGTATTTT	CSATGTGYTDTQYF
NA	TRBV2	NA	TRBJ2-2	TGTGCCAGCAGGGACAGCCTGAACACCGGGGAGCTGTTTTTT	CASRDSLNTGELFF
NA	TRBV29-1	many	TRBJ1-2	TGCAGCGTTGAAGTCAGGGCACGACCCGGCTACACCTTC	CSVEVRARPGYTF
NA	TRBV29-1	few	TRBJ2-5	TGCAGCGTAGCGCAGGGACAAGAGACCCAGTACTTC	CSVAQGQETQYF
NA	TRBV5-1	few	TRBJ2-2	TGCGCCAGTAGGCTTGCGGACGCGAACACCGGGGAGCTGTTTTTT	CASRLADANTGELFF